The source of this T cell receptor beta chain is a study of blood T cell repertoires in COVID-19 (dated by TCRdb to 2018 to 2020). Broadly, across the study: Samples covering the acute and convalescent phases of COVID-19 were provided by collaborators in the United States, Italy and Spain. The prospective study material was composed of cDNA or gDNA derived from T cells, B-cell-depleted T cells, or PBMCs. Subjects who had been exposed to COVID-19, were actively infected with it, or had recovered from it provided the deeply sampled blood TCRbeta repertoires that made up the dataset. The repertoires were released in a freely available public database meant as a resource for research on the immune response to SARS-CoV-2. The samples were drawn from the first 160 participants of the ongoing ImmuneRACE study and from about 1,200 subjects provided by 6 global collaborators. Nearly every sample came with metadata listing a de-identified subject ID, COVID-19 status, age in years and sex. Where available, HLA class I and class II types were taken from metadata supplied by the sample provider and were not determined by assay-based typing. Study-level results and caveats: The quantity of clinical and demographic metadata differed by source and by participant and was supplied without curation.

Relative to germline, V is missing 7 bases and J is missing 4 bases, with 12 bases of the junction outside any gene match. Reading the germline V gene (reference sequence) gives CDR1 PRHDT and CDR2 FYEKMQ. Including the terminal cysteine and phenylalanine, the CDR3 comprises 15 residues. Solely the CDR3 DNA is kept, with 45 bases framed from the first base. The immunoSEQ Assay, a bias-controlled multiplex PCR, was used to amplify TCRbeta CDR3 regions from genomic DNA. Per the authors' processing: The number of nucleated cells in each sample was estimated from the amplification of reference gene primers within the assay. To quantify the absolute abundance of each unique TCRbeta CDR3 rearrangement, sequence reads were collapsed and filtered. For each sample, productive Simpson clonality was calculated as the square root of Simpson's diversity index across productive rearrangements. TCRdb took this table from immuneACCESS and kept in-frame rearrangements with V and J called. Such tables lack part of the clones; where checked against another copy, unresolved V genes explain under half of the gap, and the rest is unexplained. That table is the source of V, J and clone size, and D and trimming were worked out from the DNA. The sample yields 110,000 to 150,000 clones; 84% were counted once. The ten largest clones add up to about 9.4% of the sample.

Collaborating institutions collected whole blood in K2EDTA tubes following their own protocols. For TCRbeta analysis, collaborators shipped samples in one of three forms: frozen whole blood, isolated PBMCs, or DNA extracted from either of those sample types. To note about this clone: The specificity of this receptor is unknown. Base qualities were left out, and no much larger clone turns up one base away.

The TCR comes from a man aged 55 to 69 with active or convalescent COVID-19. The rearrangement joined TRBV13 to TRBJ2-5; 7 central nucleotides agree with TRBD2. The specimen was peripheral blood. CDR3 loop: CASTSLDAGVETQYF. The sequenced DNA is TGTGCCAGCACCTCGCTAGACGCGGGGGTAGAGACCCAGTACTTC.